This entry features one T cell receptor (beta chain) sequence. Its antigen is not identified. J lost 1 base, V lost 4 bases, and 4 bases had no gene match. The length of the CDR3 is 14 residues. Germline values: CDR1 SGHVS, CDR2 FNYEAQ. Repertoires were generated with immunoSEQ multiplex PCR, while TCRdb's copy carries only in-frame clones and drops some. The sample yields tens of thousands of clones, about 86% seen once. These data originate in a study of OX40 agonist ivuxolimab in advanced cancers. Study conclusions and caveats: Partial responders receiving 0.1-3.0 mg/kg showed among the lowest clonal expansion.

The clonotype comes from an adult with an advanced solid tumor such as melanoma, head and neck, liver or kidney cancer. Source: CD4+ or CD8+ T cells sorted from blood, taken in a trial of the OX40 agonist ivuxolimab. V is TRBV7-6 and J is TRBJ2-7; 7 positions match TRBD2. CDR3 nucleotides: TGTGCCAGCAGCTCTAGCGGCGTTTCCTACGAGCAGTACTTC. This sequence encodes CASSSSGVSYEQYF.